Many counts were recorded for the clone carrying this TCR beta chain. This specimen belongs to a study of CD8 T cells in ankylosing spondylitis. J lost 7 bases, V lost 3 bases, and 15 bases had no gene match. CDR1 is GTSNPN and CDR2 is SVGIG in the germline V gene (reference sequence). The CDR3 runs 17 residues. TCRdb re-called the 5' RACE reads with MiXCR, one entry per CDR3 protein. The top ten clones hold around 4.5% of a sample with over 150,000 distinct CDR3 sequences, 15% to 20% of them seen once. The chain is built from TRBV30 and TRBJ1-2, with 12 bases that match TRBD1. The receptor's source is a male donor aged 10 to 30 with ankylosing spondylitis or in good health (not recorded which). Sequences were obtained from blood, either unsorted or a sorted T cell fraction (not recorded which). CDR3: CAWRRPGQGAPRAGYTF. DNA of the CDR3: TGTGCCTGGAGGCGACCGGGACAGGGGGCACCACGAGCTGGCTACACCTTC.